Each of the 6 T cell receptor beta chains below was sequenced from the same sample in a study of T cell clonality in common variable immunodeficiency. Profiled with immunoSEQ multiplex PCR; TCRdb holds only in-frame clones, not every one. This sample carries fewer than 50,000 clones, none of them present only once. Sequencing input: peripheral blood mononuclear cells. The source of these receptors is a person aged 18 to 75 in good health.

This clone was recorded at least ten times. The CDR3 goes on 3 residues after the read ends, and that part is filled in from the germline J gene. The V gene is TRBV18, the J gene TRBJ1-2; tentatively, D is TRBD1 (6 bases). The CDR3 loop spans 15 amino acids. In germline, CDR1 is KGHSH, CDR2 LQKENI. V lost 6 bases and J 0 bases, leaving 14 bases between the germline ends. CDR3 loop: CASSPDRNPNYGYTF. The CDR3 bases that were read are TGTGCCAGCTCTCCGGACAGAAATCCTAACTATGGC.

This clone has at least ten counts. The read ends 3 residues before the CDR3 terminus; that terminus is restored from the germline J gene. The J gene is TRBJ2-1, the V gene TRBV20-1, with D tentatively TRBD1 (5 bases). The V gene lost 0 bases and the J gene lost 8 bases, with 8 bases spanning the gap. The CDR3 totals 12 residues. Germline CDR1 is DFQATT and CDR2 is SNEGSKA (reference sequence). The DNA read from the CDR3 is TGCAGTGCTAGAGATCAGGGCTATGAG. Protein sequence: CSARDQGYE. The full CDR3 sequence reads CSARDQGYEQFF.

This clone was seen ten or more times. The read terminates 3 residues before the CDR3 end, so the remaining end is supplied by the germline J gene. J is TRBJ2-2 and V is TRBV4-2, with TRBD2 as a possible D gene (6 bases). Germline-derived CDR1 and CDR2 are LGHNA and YNFKEQ. The CDR3 sequence is 13 residues long. The V gene lost 4 bases and the J gene lost 3 bases, with 6 bases spanning the gap. The sequenced part of the CDR3 DNA is TGTGCCAGCAGCCCTAGCGACACCGGGGAG. Residues: CASSPSDTGE. The full CDR3 protein is CASSPSDTGELFF.

This clone was detected many times. The read gets to within 3 residues of the CDR3 end, and the germline J gene fills in the rest. The chain carries TRBV2 and TRBJ2-1; 9 bases agree with TRBD2. Unmatched junction bases numbered 6, after V lost 2 bases and J lost 7 bases. Looked up from germline, CDR1 is SNHLY and CDR2 is FYNNEI. The CDR3 is 15 residues long. The chain's CDR3 is CASSERREGDNEQFF. The CDR3 bases that were read are TGTGCCAGCAGTGAACGGCGGGAGGGTGATAATGAG.

About this clone itself: The read finishes 3 residues shy of the CDR3 end, and the germline J gene is used to complete it. The V and J genes are TRBV20-1 and TRBJ2-1, with 8 bases matching TRBD2. The CDR3 sequence is 15 residues long. Losses at the gene ends were 6 bases for V and 0 bases for J; bases not matched to a gene: 7. The V gene's germline CDR1 is DFQATT and CDR2 SNEGSKA (reference sequence). The covered CDR3 bases are TGCAGTGCCGGGGGGGGGATTAGCTCCTACAATGAG. Amino acids: CSAGGGISSYNE. The full CDR3 sequence reads CSAGGGISSYNEQFF.

This clone was counted at least ten times. Read data end 3 residues before the CDR3 end; the end is taken from the germline J gene. The chain uses TRBV5-1 and TRBJ2-7; a possible D gene is TRBD2 (5 bases). V lost 3 bases to trimming and J lost 5 bases, with 12 bases between them. This CDR3 has 13 amino acids. Germline V CDR1 and CDR2: SGHRS, YFSETQ. The DNA read from the CDR3 is TGCGCCAGCAGCTCCCAGGCCGGGGACGAG. Protein: CASSSQAGDE. The full CDR3 protein is CASSSQAGDEQYF.